This entry describes one T cell receptor (beta chain). This specimen comes from a study of T cell changes during pregnancy in multiple sclerosis. Sequenced by immunoSEQ multiplex PCR; TCRdb stores in-frame clones only, minus some. The sample lists around 100,000 clones; around 93% were seen once. Per the germline V gene, CDR1 is LNHDA and CDR2 is SQIVND (reference sequence). The V and J ends lost 7 bases and 2 bases respectively, with 14 bases between them. CDR3 length equals 15 residues. The starting material was peripheral blood, obtained after pregnancy. The J gene is TRBJ2-2, the V gene TRBV19; TRBD2 might be the D (7 bases). The sequence came from a female donor with multiple sclerosis, enrolled in a pregnancy study. Written as DNA, the CDR3 is TGTGCCAGTACCCTTGGGGGGGCCAACACCGGGGAGCTGTTTTTT. It translates to CASTLGGANTGELFF.